This T cell receptor beta chain was identified during a study of early T cells in non-severe SARS-CoV-2 infection. Study background: With bulk RNA from unsorted whole blood as input, sequencing yielded unpaired chains. Study-level results: Missing private and CD4 specificities, VDJdb matching favored anti-spike CD8 responses.

Trimming shortened V by 0 bases and J by 1 base, and 24 bases separated the two germline ends. The V gene's germline CDR1 is SGHTA and CDR2 FQGNSA. The CDR3 length is 20 residues. Individual cDNA molecules were tagged with unique molecular identifiers. MiXCR, run by TCRdb on the 5' RACE reads, gives a single entry per CDR3 protein. The sample gives approximately 27,000 distinct CDR3 sequences, roughly 6.1% of which show up once; roughly 5.2% is in the top ten. This clonotype was counted at least ten times. Its specificity is not known. V usage is TRBV7-2 and J usage is TRBJ2-5; D is tentatively TRBD1 or TRBD2 (6 bases each). This TCR came from an adult who was a healthcare worker with PCR-confirmed SARS-CoV-2 infection or an uninfected control (not recorded which). Source material: whole blood. The CDR3 reads CASSLAGQGYRGLGQETQYF. The CDR3 DNA sequence: TGTGCCAGCAGCTTAGCTGGCCAGGGGTATCGGGGGCTGGGCCAAGAGACCCAGTACTTC.